The rows below give T cell receptor beta chains drawn from one sample of a study of cytomegalovirus exposure and HLA in healthy donors. TCRdb keeps only in-frame clones here, not all; method: immunoSEQ multiplex PCR. In the table there are 150,000 to 200,000 clones, around 62% of which are singletons. The specimen was PBMCs. The receptor set was obtained from a middle-aged man in good health and CMV-seronegative. CDR3s leave out the opening cysteine and the closing phenylalanine or tryptophan. The size of a clone is reported for some rows only, either as once, few or many, or as a class for expanded clones.

v_call	j_call	clone_size	cdr3_aa
TRBV7-2	TRBJ2-7	-	ASSLYRVYEQY
TRBV2	TRBJ1-1	few	ASRMGQGAEAF
TRBV6-1	TRBJ1-5	-	ASSYDRNDQPQH
TRBV30	TRBJ1-4	-	AWSVAQGEAEKLF
TRBV4-2	TRBJ2-2	-	AGSQAGEHTGELF
TRBV25-1	TRBJ1-2	-	ASSNTGGYT
TRBV2	TRBJ1-4	-	ASSDRGREKLF
TRBV19	TRBJ1-3	-	ASSKWAGSGNTIY
TRBV2	TRBJ1-1	-	ASSTRGANSATEAF
TRBV4-2	TRBJ1-2	-	ASSQAFGAAGYT
TRBV2	TRBJ2-1	-	ASSEASGRINEQF
TRBV5-4	TRBJ2-7	-	ASSSGLTSESSYGQY
TRBV5-1	TRBJ2-5	few	ASSLALAQETQY
TRBV9	TRBJ2-7	-	ASSEGLDYEQY
TRBV5-4	TRBJ2-7	few	ASSSPGGSLSEQY
TRBV5-1	TRBJ2-1	-	ASSSGQSAGNEQF